Below, 25 T cell receptor beta chains from the same sample are listed, as sequenced in a study of control samples from healthy donors and cancer patients. Sequencing used immunoSEQ multiplex PCR; TCRdb keeps in-frame clones, though not all of them. The sample lists 100,000 to 150,000 clones; roughly 84% were seen once. The sample taken for sequencing was blood. These TCRs come from a man aged 45-65 years in good health.

The V and J genes are TRBV2 and TRBJ2-7, with 7 positions matching TRBD2. The germline gives CDR1 SNHLY, CDR2 FYNNEI. The CDR3 covers 12 residues. J was trimmed by 4 bases and V by 7 bases; bases with no gene match: 4. Here the CDR3 DNA reads TGTGCCAGCAAAGGGCGGGGGTACGAGCAGTACTTC. It specifies CASKGRGYEQYF.

The V gene is TRBV11-3, the J gene TRBJ2-5, with D uncertain. V lost 3 bases and J 2 bases, leaving 10 bases between the germline ends. In germline, CDR1 is SGHNT, CDR2 YENEEA. There are 14 residues in the CDR3. Here the CDR3 reads CASSLAESQETQYF. The CDR3 DNA reads TGTGCCAGCAGCTTGGCAGAAAGTCAAGAGACCCAGTACTTC.

V usage is TRBV18 and J usage is TRBJ1-1; the D gene is possibly TRBD1 (6 bases). Germline V gives CDR1 KGHSH, CDR2 LQKENI. The CDR3 spans 15 residues. Trimming shortened V by 6 bases and J by 5 bases, and 19 bases separated the two germline ends. CDR3 loop: CASSSEGGARTEAFF. The DNA of the CDR3 is TGTGCCAGCTCTTCCGAGGGGGGGGCGAGGACTGAAGCTTTCTTT.

This clone has only a few counts. This rearrangement joins TRBV28 to TRBJ2-7; TRBD1 or TRBD2 may be the D gene (5 bases each). Per the germline V gene, CDR1 is MDHEN and CDR2 is SYDVKM. The ends were cut back, 5 bases at V and 0 bases at J, with 11 bases in the middle. The CDR3 has 14 residues. CDR3 sequence (DNA): TGTGCCAGCAGTGAGACGGGGCGCTCCTACGAGCAGTACTTC. Its translation: CASSETGRSYEQYF.

The chain is built from TRBV3-1 (or the pseudogene TRBV3-2) and TRBJ1-2, with 9 bases that match TRBD1. CDR1 LGHDT and CDR2 YNNKEL come from the germline V gene (reference sequence). With 4 bases clipped from V and 5 bases from J, the junction kept 14 bases outside the gene matches. The CDR3 totals 17 residues. The CDR3, as DNA: TGTGCCAGCAGCCCCCGGCGAGGCCTACAGGGGGCGTATGGCTACACCTTC. As protein: CASSPRRGLQGAYGYTF.

The V and J genes are TRBV5-5 and TRBJ2-5; D call uncertain. This CDR3 spans 14 amino acids. Germline V gene data show CDR1 as SGHKS and CDR2 as YYEKEE (reference sequence). The germline V and J ends were trimmed by 1 base and 0 bases, with 7 bases remaining between them. The chain's CDR3 is CASSLTWNQETQYF. The CDR3 coding sequence is TGTGCCAGCAGCTTGACCTGGAACCAAGAGACCCAGTACTTC.

This rearrangement joins TRBV4-1 to TRBJ1-6, with TRBD1 matching over 8 bases. Per the germline V gene, CDR1 is MGHRA and CDR2 is YSYEKL. V dropped 4 bases and J dropped 10; count of bases not matched to a gene: 6. This CDR3 has 14 residues. The CDR3 sequence is CASSLQGGYSPLHF. The CDR3 DNA reads TGCGCCAGCAGCCTACAGGGGGGCTACTCACCCCTCCACTTT.

The chain uses TRBV10-3 and TRBJ2-5; D uncertain. V lost 8 bases and J 0 bases, leaving 13 bases between the germline ends. CDR3 size: 14 residues. Germline loops: CDR1 ENHRY, CDR2 SYGVKD. The CDR3 DNA reads as TGTGCCATCTCGACGGCTCGGTACCAAGAGACCCAGTACTTC. It codes for CAISTARYQETQYF.

The genes are TRBV28 and TRBJ1-1; D not certain. V lost 7 bases and J 0 bases, leaving 12 bases between the germline ends. Germline values: CDR1 MDHEN, CDR2 SYDVKM. The CDR3 is 14 amino acids. CDR3 residues: CASTLGYVNTEAFF. In nucleotides, the CDR3 is TGTGCCAGCACCTTAGGGTATGTGAACACTGAAGCTTTCTTT.

The chain couples TRBV20-1 to TRBJ2-5, with D perhaps TRBD2 (5 bases). This CDR3 is 15 amino acids long. Trimming stripped 4 bases from V and 2 bases from J, with 17 bases between. Per the germline V gene, CDR1 is DFQATT and CDR2 is SNEGSKA (reference sequence). The CDR3: CSATDLRGKQETQYF. CDR3 in DNA: TGCAGTGCTACTGATTTACGGGGAAAACAAGAGACCCAGTACTTC.

CDR3 sequence: CASSPSGGSYNSPLHF. The CDR3 DNA is TGTGCCAGCAGCCCCAGCGGGGGCTCCTATAATTCACCCCTCCACTTT. The chain joins TRBV3-1 (or the pseudogene TRBV3-2) to TRBJ1-6; the D gene is possibly TRBD1 (5 bases). CDR1 is LGHDT and CDR2 is YNNKEL in the germline V gene (reference sequence). V lost 4 bases and J lost 0, with 10 bases in between. The CDR3 covers 16 residues.

This chain uses TRBV7-8 with TRBJ2-3; 12 nucleotides align to TRBD2. The CDR3 runs 17 residues. With V trimmed by 5 bases and J by 2 bases, 8 bases remained unmatched. The germline CDR1 and CDR2 sequences are SGHVS and FQNEAQ. The CDR3 nucleotides read TGTGCCAGCAGCCCTTATCGACTAGCGGGGGTCACAGATACGCAGTATTTT. It specifies CASSPYRLAGVTDTQYF.

This chain links TRBV5-5 with TRBJ2-7; either TRBD1 or TRBD2 may fit D (5 bases each). There are 14 residues in the CDR3. Germline values: CDR1 SGHKS, CDR2 YYEKEE (reference sequence). V was shortened by 4 bases and J by 7 bases, with 18 bases between the two germline ends. The CDR3 nucleotides read TGTGCCAGCAGCATTGGCTGGGGCAGGGAGGAGCAGTACTTC. Its protein is CASSIGWGREEQYF.

CDR3 loop: CASSPQGTNTGELFF. In DNA form, the CDR3 reads TGTGCCAGCAGCCCACAGGGTACGAACACCGGGGAGCTGTTTTTT. This sequence joins TRBV2 and TRBJ2-2, with a weak D call TRBD1 (6 bases). Germline CDR1 is SNHLY and CDR2 is FYNNEI. Deletions cut 6 bases from V and 0 bases from J, with 11 bases between. The CDR3 covers 15 residues.

The rearrangement uses TRBV19 and TRBJ2-3; 9 nucleotides line up with TRBD2. CDR1 and CDR2 from the germline V gene are LNHDA and SQIVND (reference sequence). The length of the CDR3 is 17 residues. V lost 4 bases and J lost 2; bases outside the gene matches: 10. As DNA, the CDR3 is TGTGCCAGTAGTACCCGGGGGAGCGGGGGGTTCACAGATACGCAGTATTTT. Protein product: CASSTRGSGGFTDTQYF.

V usage is TRBV19 and J usage is TRBJ2-1; no clear D. Trimming removed 3 bases at V and 10 bases at J, with 13 bases between. CDR1 is LNHDA and CDR2 is SQIVND in the germline V gene (reference sequence). CDR3 length equals 13 residues. CDR3 region: CASSIGPSWEQFF. CDR3 sequence (DNA): TGTGCCAGTAGTATCGGACCCTCGTGGGAGCAGTTCTTC. Full variable domain (outside the CDR3, taken from reference TRBV19 and TRBJ2-1): DGGITQSPKYLFRKEGQNVTLSCEQNLNHDAMYWYRQDPGQGLRLIYYSQIVNDFQKGDIAEGYSVSREKKESFPLTVTSAQKNPTAFYLCASSIGPSWEQFFGPGTRLTVL.

The chain uses TRBV5-1 and TRBJ2-6; 9 bases line up with TRBD1. Germline V lookup: CDR1 SGHRS, CDR2 YFSETQ. This CDR3 region has 17 residues. Unmatched junction bases numbered 7, after V lost 6 bases and J lost 0 bases. CDR3 amino acids: CASTRTGANSGANVLTF. The CDR3 coding sequence is TGCGCCAGCACTCGGACAGGGGCTAACTCTGGGGCCAACGTCCTGACTTTC.

The V gene is TRBV5-1, the J gene TRBJ2-7, with D uncertain. V lost 0 bases and J 0 bases, leaving 7 bases between the germline ends. Germline CDR1 is SGHRS and CDR2 is YFSETQ. The CDR3 extends over 14 amino acids. As DNA, the CDR3 is TGCGCCAGCAGCTTGGTGGGGATCTCCTACGAGCAGTACTTC. It specifies CASSLVGISYEQYF.

The chain combines TRBV7-3 with TRBJ2-1; D unresolved. The CDR3 is 15 amino acids. Per the germline V gene, CDR1 is SGHTA and CDR2 is FQGTGA. Trimming cost V 4 bases and J 0 bases, with 10 bases left between them. The CDR3 nucleotides read TGTGCCAGCAGCTCGGTACAGAGCTCCTACAATGAGCAGTTCTTC. Protein: CASSSVQSSYNEQFF.

J is TRBJ1-6 and V is TRBV5-8; no clear D. Trimming took off 4 bases at V and 8 bases at J, with 16 bases between the two ends. CDR3 length: 15 residues. The germline V gene has CDR1 SGHTS and CDR2 YDEGEE. The CDR3 DNA is TGTGCCAGCAGCCTGACGACTTTGAGATATTCACCCCTCCACTTT. Protein: CASSLTTLRYSPLHF.

V is TRBV4-1 and J is TRBJ1-6; 7 nucleotides match TRBD1. This CDR3 has 15 residues. The J segment lost 6 bases and the V segment lost 4 bases, leaving 6 bases of the junction unmatched. Germline CDR1 is MGHRA and CDR2 is YSYEKL. CDR3 protein: CASSRTGTVNSPLHF. CDR3 sequence (DNA): TGCGCCAGCAGCCGGACCGGGACAGTTAATTCACCCCTCCACTTT.

The chain couples TRBV19 to TRBJ2-5; 9 nucleotides line up with TRBD1. This CDR3 region has 14 residues. CDR1 LNHDA and CDR2 SQIVND come from the germline V gene (reference sequence). V was clipped by 5 bases and J by 6 bases; unmatched bases: 7. The CDR3, as DNA: TGTGCCAGTAGTCCACAGGGGGCTTATAAGACCCAGTACTTC. It encodes CASSPQGAYKTQYF.

V usage is TRBV11-1 and J usage is TRBJ2-1, with TRBD1 matching 9 bases. From germline, CDR1 is SGHAT and CDR2 FQDESV (reference sequence). V was clipped by 2 bases and J by 9 bases; unmatched bases: 8. The CDR3 runs 15 residues. The CDR3: CASSLLGTGTGEQFF. The CDR3 bases are TGTGCCAGCAGCTTATTAGGGACAGGGACAGGTGAGCAGTTCTTC.

The chain employs TRBV14 and TRBJ2-5; D perhaps matches TRBD1 (6 bases). The CDR3 has 14 residues. V gave up 5 bases and J gave up 5 bases, with 15 bases separating them. Germline V gene lookup returns CDR1 SGHDN and CDR2 FVKESK. CDR3 coding DNA: TGTGCCAGCAGCGCGCTCCTACAGGGTGAGACCCAGTACTTC. Protein product: CASSALLQGETQYF.

This rearrangement joins TRBV5-8 to TRBJ2-5, with 11 bases that match TRBD2. The CDR3 consists of 18 residues. Germline trimming cut 2 bases from V and 3 bases from J; bases unmatched to any gene: 12. Per germline, CDR1 SGHTS and CDR2 YDEGEE. The chain's CDR3 is CASSFPLRGSGGEETQYF. The CDR3 nucleotides are TGTGCCAGCAGCTTCCCTCTCCGGGGTAGCGGGGGGGAAGAGACCCAGTACTTC.